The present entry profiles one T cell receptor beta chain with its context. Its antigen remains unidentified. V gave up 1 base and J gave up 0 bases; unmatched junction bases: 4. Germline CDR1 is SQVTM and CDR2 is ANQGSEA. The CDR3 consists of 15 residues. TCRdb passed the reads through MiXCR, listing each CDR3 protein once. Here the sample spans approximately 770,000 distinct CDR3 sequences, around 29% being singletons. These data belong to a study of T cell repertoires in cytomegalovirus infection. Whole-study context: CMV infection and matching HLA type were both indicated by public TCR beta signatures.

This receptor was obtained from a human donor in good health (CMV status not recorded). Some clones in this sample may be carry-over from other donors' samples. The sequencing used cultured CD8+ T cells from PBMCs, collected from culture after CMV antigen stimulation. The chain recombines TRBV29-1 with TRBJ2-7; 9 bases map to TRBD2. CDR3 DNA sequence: TGCAGCGTTGAAGGGACTAGCGACTTCTCCTACGAGCAGTACTTC. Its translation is CSVEGTSDFSYEQYF.